This T cell receptor beta chain is drawn from a study of blood T cell repertoires in COVID-19. As originally analysed: By means of reference gene primer amplification, nucleated cell counts were estimated. Profiling relied on immunoSEQ multiplex PCR, and the TCRdb table lists in-frame clones only, not all of them. The V and J calls and the clone size are those of that table, but D and trimming were determined from the DNA. This table has roughly 700,000 clones, 75% to 90% appearing once. Germline V gene sequence: CDR1 SEHNR, CDR2 FQNEAQ (reference sequence). The CDR3 runs to 15 residues. The V gene lost 1 base and the J gene lost 4 bases, with 13 bases spanning the gap.

Sequencing was performed on peripheral blood. The receptor was derived from a woman aged 18-29 years with acute or convalescent COVID-19. The chain combines TRBV7-9 with TRBJ1-2, with a tentative D call TRBD1 (6 bases). CDR3 loop: CASSLEQGRGYGYTF. DNA of the CDR3: TGTGCCAGCAGCTTAGAACAGGGCCGCGGCTATGGCTACACCTTC.